This TCR beta chain was profiled in a study of OX40 agonist ivuxolimab in advanced cancers. About the research overall: The patients received agonistic anti-OX40 (CD134) antibody ivuxolimab. Two patients with cutaneous melanoma and one with hepatocellular carcinoma, three in total, showed partial responses. Regarding the study as a whole: Normalized T-cell clonal expansion was also low in a subset of nonresponders. Among T cells, CD8+ cells averaged more expanded clones than CD4+ cells.

Germline V gives CDR1 SEHNR, CDR2 FQNEAQ (reference sequence). The CDR3 runs to 13 residues. V shed 4 bases and J shed 5 bases, with 10 bases lying between them. Notes on this clone: No antigen is known for it.

Libraries were prepared by immunoSEQ multiplex PCR; TCRdb keeps only in-frame clonotypes and omits some of them. The table shows over 9,000 clones, with around three fifths occurring only once. The chain recombines TRBV7-9 with TRBJ2-3; D not certain. Here the sequenced sample was CD4+ or CD8+ T cells sorted from blood, taken in a trial of the OX40 agonist ivuxolimab. The origin of this receptor is an adult with an advanced solid tumor such as melanoma, head and neck, liver or kidney cancer. The CDR3 sequence is CASSSADEDTQYF. CDR3 DNA: TGTGCCAGCAGCTCGGCGGACGAAGATACGCAGTATTTT. The entire variable domain, with the rest obtained from reference TRBV7-9 and TRBJ2-3, is as follows: DTGVSQNPRHKITKRGQNVTFRCDPISEHNRLYWYRQTLGQGPEFLTYFQNEAQLEKSRLLSDRFSAERPKGSFSTLEIQRTEQGDSAMYLCASSSADEDTQYFGPGTRLTVL.